A single sample gave rise to the 30 T cell receptor beta chains below, sequenced in a study of identical twins. TCRdb redid the calling of the 5' RACE reads with MiXCR, one entry per CDR3 protein. The table includes about 530,000 distinct CDR3 sequences, nearly 15% detected once. This sample was shared with a second study, whose subject was yellow fever vaccine responses in identical twins.

Sequenced material: CD4+ T cells sorted from blood. Receptors were obtained from a woman aged 18-35 years in good health.

The chain has TRBV29-1 and TRBJ2-1; 7 bases are a match to TRBD1. J gave up 0 bases and V 3 bases, and 11 bases lay outside the gene matches. CDR1 SQVTM and CDR2 ANQGSEA come from the germline V gene. This CDR3 contains 17 residues. CDR3 region: CSVDLGQRYFSYNEQFF. The CDR3 region has the DNA TGCAGCGTTGACTTGGGACAGCGATATTTCTCCTACAATGAGCAGTTCTTC.

This clonotype occurred many times. V and J are TRBV7-6 and TRBJ2-3; 9 bases are shared with TRBD2. The CDR3 runs 16 residues. J gave up 0 bases and V 4 bases, and 5 bases lay outside the gene matches. The V gene's germline CDR1 is SGHVS and CDR2 FNYEAQ. CDR3 region: CASSSLAGGSTDTQYF. DNA for the CDR3: TGTGCCAGCAGCTCCCTCGCGGGGGGGAGCACAGATACGCAGTATTTT.

This clonotype was detected only a few times. The J gene is TRBJ2-3, the V gene TRBV18; the D gene is possibly TRBD2 (6 bases). This CDR3 has 14 residues. V was trimmed by 3 bases and J by 6 bases, leaving 13 bases between them. Germline V CDR1 and CDR2: KGHSH, LQKENI. CDR3 residues: CASSPRLEGDTQYF. As DNA, the CDR3 is TGTGCCAGCTCACCGAGACTGGAGGGTGATACGCAGTATTTT.

The chain uses TRBV6-5 and TRBJ1-2; possibly TRBD1 for D (5 bases). Germline values: CDR1 MNHEY, CDR2 SVGAGI. This CDR3 is built from 13 residues. V dropped 6 bases and J dropped 4 bases, with 12 bases sitting between them. DNA of the CDR3: TGTGCCAGCAGCTACGGGAGGGGCTATGGCTACACCTTC. It codes for CASSYGRGYGYTF.

This clonotype came up a few times. The gene calls are TRBV14 and TRBJ2-7, with D possibly TRBD2 on 6 matching bases. Germline V gene lookup returns CDR1 SGHDN and CDR2 FVKESK. V was cut by 0 bases and J by 3 bases, with 18 bases left in between. CDR3 size: 17 residues. The CDR3 region is CASSQDLGVGGNYEQYV. DNA for the CDR3: TGTGCCAGCAGCCAAGATTTGGGAGTGGGGGGAAACTACGAGCAGTACGTC.

The V call is TRBV5-6, the J call TRBJ2-7, with D unresolved. In germline, CDR1 is SGHDT, CDR2 YYEEEE. The CDR3 contains 14 residues. V was trimmed by 0 bases and J by 2 bases, leaving 9 bases between them. The CDR3 loop reads CASSLGVATYEQYF. In DNA form, the CDR3 reads TGTGCCAGCAGCTTGGGGGTGGCGACCTACGAGCAGTACTTC.

The chain links TRBV7-7 to TRBJ2-1, with TRBD1 as a possible D gene (6 bases). The CDR3 has 15 residues. V lost 5 bases and J 0 bases, leaving 11 bases between the germline ends. Germline V CDR1 and CDR2: SSHAT, FNYEAQ (reference sequence). The CDR3 DNA follows: TGTGCCAGCAGCCGGGACATCAGCTCCTACAATGAGCAGTTCTTC. It is translated as CASSRDISSYNEQFF.

V and J are TRBV11-1 and TRBJ2-5; 8 bases fit TRBD1. Germline values: CDR1 SGHAT, CDR2 FQDESV (reference sequence). V gave up 4 bases and J gave up 2 bases; unmatched junction bases: 15. The CDR3 extends over 18 amino acids. CDR3 coding DNA: TGTGCCAGCAGCTCCGCCCTTTCCTCCGGGACAGGACAAGAGACCCAGTACTTC. Its translation: CASSSALSSGTGQETQYF.

This chain uses TRBV6-1 with TRBJ1-2, with TRBD1 matching 11 bases. V was pared by 6 bases and J by 8 bases, with 11 bases of the junction left unmatched. The CDR3 is 15 residues long. Germline V gives CDR1 MNHNS, CDR2 SASEGT. The CDR3 here is CASSLSGQGARGYTF. The CDR3 DNA is TGTGCCAGCAGCCTCTCAGGACAGGGGGCCAGGGGCTACACCTTC.

This clonotype was detected a few times. V and J are TRBV6-5 and TRBJ2-5; the match to TRBD2 covers 8 bases. This CDR3 region has 17 residues. V gave up 2 bases and J gave up 4 bases; unmatched junction bases: 12. Germline V gene lookup returns CDR1 MNHEY and CDR2 SVGAGI. The CDR3 region is CASSYAGRASGGETQYF. The CDR3, as DNA: TGTGCCAGCAGTTACGCCGGGAGGGCCTCGGGGGGAGAGACCCAGTACTTC.

This clonotype was observed at least ten times. The chain joins TRBV29-1 to TRBJ2-2, with D perhaps being TRBD1 or TRBD2 (6 bases each). The CDR3 is 14 residues long. Per the germline V gene, CDR1 is SQVTM and CDR2 is ANQGSEA. V was trimmed by 4 bases and J by 7 bases, leaving 16 bases between them. The CDR3 DNA reads as TGCAGCGTTGGTTCGGGGGCGCGAAGCGGGGAGCTGTTTTTT. Translated: CSVGSGARSGELFF.

This sequence joins TRBV9 and TRBJ2-1; 7 nucleotides match TRBD2. With 0 bases clipped from V and 1 base from J, the junction kept 10 bases outside the gene matches. CDR3 size: 18 residues. The germline V gene encodes CDR1 SGDLS and CDR2 YYNGEE. DNA of the CDR3: TGTGCCAGCAGCGTAGGCCTAGCGGAGGCCCCTTCCTACAATGAGCAGTTCTTC. Its protein is CASSVGLAEAPSYNEQFF.

This clonotype was observed a handful of times. This chain links TRBV24-1 with TRBJ1-4; D might be TRBD1 (6 bases). Trimming took 4 bases from V and 2 from J, leaving 16 bases between them. CDR3 size: 17 residues. CDR1 and CDR2 from the germline V gene are KGHDR and SFDVKD. The CDR3 loop reads CATSEQTGFGTNEKLFF. CDR3 bases: TGTGCCACCAGTGAGCAGACAGGTTTCGGGACTAATGAAAAACTGTTTTTT.

The J gene is TRBJ2-1, the V gene TRBV4-1; 11 bases are shared with TRBD2. Germline V gene data show CDR1 as MGHRA and CDR2 as YSYEKL. V lost 4 bases, J lost 6 bases, and 14 bases stayed unmatched. The CDR3 is 18 residues long. The CDR3 DNA sequence: TGCGCCAGCAGCCGCATGGTGGTAGCGGGAGGGATTGTCAATGAGCAGTTCTTC. Translation: CASSRMVVAGGIVNEQFF.

This clonotype occurred a few times. The gene calls are TRBV5-1 and TRBJ2-1; unclear D gene. Germline loops: CDR1 SGHRS, CDR2 YFSETQ. Between the trimmed V and J ends, which lost 2 bases and 8 bases, there was a span of 5 bases. The CDR3 has 11 amino acids. The CDR3 sequence: CASSLIDEQFF. The CDR3 DNA follows: TGCGCCAGCAGCTTAATCGATGAGCAGTTCTTC. Full variable domain (outside the CDR3, taken from reference TRBV5-1 and TRBJ2-1): KAGVTQTPRYLIKTRGQQVTLSCSPISGHRSVSWYQQTPGQGLQFLFEYFSETQRNKGNFPGRFSGRQFSNSRSEMNVSTLELGDSALYLCASSLIDEQFFGPGTRLTVL.

The chain recombines TRBV12-3 or TRBV12-4 with TRBJ2-2, with D possibly called TRBD1 or TRBD2 (5 bases each). Trimming stripped 6 bases from V and 0 bases from J, with 11 bases between. The length of the CDR3 is 15 residues. The CDR3 sequence is CASRGRESNTGELFF. As DNA, the CDR3 is TGTGCCAGCAGGGGACGGGAATCGAACACCGGGGAGCTGTTTTTT.

The chain carries TRBV20-1 and TRBJ1-3; no clear D. This CDR3 spans 13 amino acids. V lost 6 bases and J 0 bases, leaving 9 bases between the germline ends. Per the germline V gene, CDR1 is DFQATT and CDR2 is SNEGSKA (reference sequence). In nucleotides, the CDR3 is TGCAGTGCCGAGGGAGGCTCTGGAAACACCATATATTTT. This gives the protein CSAEGGSGNTIYF.

This clonotype was seen only a few times. This sequence joins TRBV24-1 and TRBJ2-3; D tentatively reads TRBD1 or TRBD2 (5 bases each). Germline values: CDR1 KGHDR, CDR2 SFDVKD. V lost 5 bases and J lost 0, with 11 bases in between. The CDR3 consists of 15 residues. This CDR3 is CATSAHRDSTDTQYF. CDR3 coding DNA: TGTGCCACCAGTGCGCACCGGGACAGCACAGATACGCAGTATTTT.

A few counts support this clonotype. This chain links TRBV6-2 or TRBV6-3 with TRBJ2-3; 10 positions agree with TRBD1. With 7 bases clipped from V and 3 bases from J, the junction kept 16 bases outside the gene matches. The germline V gene has CDR1 MNHEY and CDR2 SVGEGT. This CDR3 is 18 amino acids long. CDR3 sequence reads: CASNPRDRGLRGTDTQYF. The DNA for the CDR3 is TGTGCCAGCAACCCAAGGGACAGGGGTTTGCGTGGAACAGATACGCAGTATTTT.

This clonotype was counted only a few times. The chain is built from TRBV7-9 and TRBJ2-2; D is ambiguous. The CDR3 is 17 amino acids. V dropped 8 bases and J dropped 2 bases, with 21 bases sitting between them. Germline CDR1 is SEHNR and CDR2 is FQNEAQ (reference sequence). The CDR3 DNA is TGTGCCAGCGACCCGTGGCACGGATCACAAAACACCGGGGAGCTGTTTTTT. Translation: CASDPWHGSQNTGELFF. Based on the CDR3 plus reference TRBV7-9 and TRBJ2-2, the full variable domain is DTGVSQNPRHKITKRGQNVTFRCDPISEHNRLYWYRQTLGQGPEFLTYFQNEAQLEKSRLLSDRFSAERPKGSFSTLEIQRTEQGDSAMYLCASDPWHGSQNTGELFFGEGSRLTVL.

This clonotype was found a few times. The genes are TRBV24-1 and TRBJ2-5, with D possibly matching TRBD2 (6 bases). V was cut by 5 bases and J by 1 base, with 13 bases left in between. From germline, CDR1 is KGHDR and CDR2 SFDVKD. CDR3 length: 15 amino acids. The CDR3 spells CATSGPFSGQETQYF. Here the CDR3 DNA reads TGTGCCACCAGTGGACCATTTAGCGGCCAAGAGACCCAGTACTTC.

The V and J genes are TRBV28 and TRBJ2-3, with D possibly being TRBD1 (6 bases). The CDR3 is 16 residues long. CDR1 and CDR2 (germline): MDHEN, SYDVKM. Trimming left V 1 base short and J 0 bases short, with 11 bases between. This chain's CDR3 is CASSLYGGVSTDTQYF. In nucleotides, the CDR3 is TGTGCCAGCAGTTTATATGGGGGCGTGAGCACAGATACGCAGTATTTT.

This clonotype was picked up a small number of times. The chain recombines TRBV28 with TRBJ2-7; D perhaps matches TRBD2 (5 bases). CDR3 length equals 12 residues. Looked up from germline, CDR1 is MDHEN and CDR2 is SYDVKM. Between the trimmed V and J ends, which lost 6 bases and 6 bases, there was a span of 12 bases. The CDR3 spells CASRPRAGEQYV. The DNA for the CDR3 is TGTGCCAGCAGGCCACGGGCGGGCGAGCAGTACGTC.

The chain has TRBV11-2 and TRBJ1-1; TRBD1 is a possible D gene (6 bases). In germline, CDR1 is SGHAT, CDR2 FQNNGV. The CDR3 covers 16 residues. The V gene lost 2 bases and the J gene lost 0 bases, with 13 bases spanning the gap. The CDR3 DNA sequence: TGTGCCAGCAGCTTAATGACAGGCCCCATGAACACTGAAGCTTTCTTT. It is translated as CASSLMTGPMNTEAFF.

This clonotype came up many times. The V gene is TRBV4-1, the J gene TRBJ2-3; unclear D gene. Germline CDR1 and CDR2: MGHRA and YSYEKL. This CDR3 has 14 amino acids. The V and J ends lost 0 bases and 5 bases respectively, with 9 bases between them. CDR3 region: CASSQDRWEDTQYF. The CDR3 DNA reads as TGCGCCAGCAGCCAAGATAGGTGGGAAGATACGCAGTATTTT.

A note on this clonotype: Germline and junction disagree at one end, which may indicate a read error. Here the CDR3 DNA reads TGTGTCAGCAGCTTCCGACTAGCGGGAGGAACCGATACGCAGTATTTT. Amino acids: CVSSFRLAGGTDTQYF. The rearrangement links TRBV7-9 to TRBJ2-3; 13 nucleotides line up with TRBD2. CDR1 is SEHNR, CDR2 FQNEAQ, per germline (reference sequence). The CDR3 covers 16 residues.

This chain uses TRBV7-8 with TRBJ2-7, with unresolved D. This CDR3 region has 14 residues. Germline loops: CDR1 SGHVS, CDR2 FQNEAQ. Between the trimmed V and J ends, which lost 2 bases and 4 bases, there was a span of 12 bases. This CDR3 reads CASSLSETLYEQYF. DNA of the CDR3: TGTGCCAGCAGCTTATCTGAGACATTGTACGAGCAGTACTTC.

This sequence joins TRBV4-1 and TRBJ2-3; 12 bases align to TRBD2. The CDR3 covers 16 residues. The junction had 4 bases not matched to a gene; V was cut back by 3 bases and J by 3 bases. Germline V CDR1 and CDR2: MGHRA, YSYEKL. The CDR3 region has the DNA TGCGCCAGCAGCCAGAGGACTAGCGGGGAAACAGATACGCAGTATTTT. This translates into CASSQRTSGETDTQYF.

To note about this clonotype: At one end the junction does not follow the germline gene, possibly because of a read error. The V and J genes are TRBV20-1 and TRBJ2-5, with 9 bases identical to TRBD2. The germline CDR1 and CDR2 sequences are DFQATT and SNEGSKA (reference sequence). The length of the CDR3 is 17 residues. The CDR3 nucleotides are TGCTGTGCTAGAGATCTACGTCCGTTAGCGGGGGTTGAGACCCAGTACTTC. Encoded protein: CCARDLRPLAGVETQYF.

In this sample, this clonotype turned up many times. The genes are TRBV7-7 and TRBJ2-5; D may be TRBD1 (6 bases). There are 15 residues in the CDR3. Trimming cost V 0 bases and J 5 bases, with 13 bases left between them. Germline CDR1 is SSHAT and CDR2 is FNYEAQ (reference sequence). In DNA, the CDR3 is TGTGCCAGCAGCTTAGCGCTGGGACATAGGGAGACCCAGTACTTC. This translates into CASSLALGHRETQYF.